This entry is about one T cell receptor (beta chain). The antigen is undetermined. Trimming took off 0 bases at V and 8 bases at J, with 22 bases between the two ends. The CDR3 spans 17 residues. CDR1 and CDR2 from the germline V gene are LGHDT and YNNKEL (reference sequence). Unique molecular identifiers were attached to individual cDNA molecules. TCRdb recomputed calls from the 5' RACE reads with MiXCR, one row per CDR3 protein. The sample consists of approximately 79,000 distinct CDR3 sequences, under 15% of them appearing once. The source of the sample is a study of early T cells in non-severe SARS-CoV-2 infection. Whole-study context: The input, bulk RNA from unsorted whole blood, was sequenced, and chains were unpaired. Study-wide results and caveats: Clonotype matching in VDJdb favored anti-spike CD8 responses and did not capture private and CD4 specificities.

The sequenced sample was whole blood. The V and J genes are TRBV3-1 and TRBJ1-2; no firm D call. The receptor was derived from an adult who was a healthcare worker with PCR-confirmed SARS-CoV-2 infection or an uninfected control (not recorded which). This chain's CDR3 is CASSQDEGQARIEGYTF. CDR3 nucleotides: TGTGCCAGCAGCCAAGATGAGGGTCAGGCTAGGATTGAGGGCTACACCTTC.